This T cell receptor (beta chain) was sequenced during a study of control samples from healthy donors and cancer patients (TCRdb year 2020). Regarding this clone: What this receptor recognizes is not known. No per-base quality is available; no much larger clone lies one base away.

Libraries were made using the immunoSEQ multiplex PCR assay. The table was pulled from immuneACCESS by TCRdb, which kept in-frame rearrangements only. Such tables lose some clones; where checked, under half of the loss comes from unresolved V genes, and the rest has no known cause. Counted in this sample were 48,000 or so clones; nearly 95% of them appeared once. The top ten clones comprise about a quarter of the sample. Inclusive of the bounding cysteine and phenylalanine, the CDR3 is 13 residues long. The DNA shown is the 39-base CDR3, in frame from base 1. CDR1 is given as SNHLY and CDR2 as FYNNEI, both from the germline V gene. V is trimmed back by 2 bases and J by 11 bases, and the junction contains 8 bases that no gene match accounts for.

The sequence derives from a woman aged 50 to 60 with head and neck cancer. The V and J segments used are TRBV2 and TRBJ1-1, with TRBD1 matching 7 junction bases. Sequenced input: PBMCs. In nucleotides, the sequence is TGTGCCAGCAGTGAACAAAAGGCAGGGGGTGCTTTCTTT. This yields the protein CASSEQKAGGAFF.